This passage covers 21 T cell receptor beta chains from one sample sequenced in a study of blood T cell repertoires in COVID-19. Using immunoSEQ multiplex PCR, the repertoire was profiled, and TCRdb retains in-frame clones only, with some absent. Seen here are about 370,000 clones, 89% observed once, and the top ten hold around 1.7%. What was sequenced was PBMCs or T cells enriched from blood (not recorded which). The receptors were gathered from a woman aged 25 to 39 who had recovered from COVID-19.

Notes on this clone: The sample holds other DNA sequences that translate to the same CDR3. The V call is TRBV30, the J call TRBJ1-3; D might be TRBD1 (5 bases). V dropped 1 base and J dropped 1 base, with 5 bases sitting between them. The CDR3 length is 13 residues. The germline V gene encodes CDR1 GTSNPN and CDR2 SVGIG (reference sequence). CDR3: CAWSAGSGNTIYF. DNA of the CDR3: TGTGCCTGGAGTGCAGGGTCTGGAAACACCATATATTTT.

This chain uses TRBV6-5 with TRBJ2-3; TRBD1 matches at 7 bases. The CDR3 covers 13 residues. Germline CDR1 and CDR2: MNHEY and SVGAGI. With 6 bases clipped from V and 0 bases from J, the junction kept 0 bases outside the gene matches. Written as DNA, the CDR3 is TGTGCCAGCAGCAGGGGGAGCACAGATACGCAGTATTTT. It yields the protein CASSRGSTDTQYF.

This chain joins TRBV27 and TRBJ1-6, with D possibly being TRBD1 (5 bases). V lost 6 bases and J 5 bases, leaving 14 bases between the germline ends. Germline V lookup: CDR1 MNHEY, CDR2 SMNVEV (reference sequence). The CDR3 is 15 residues long. The CDR3 coding sequence is TGTGCCAGCAGCAGTGGGGGGTTTAATAATTCACCCCTCCACTTT. This encodes CASSSGGFNNSPLHF.

V is TRBV30 and J is TRBJ2-1, with D hard to call. The CDR3 consists of 11 residues. Germline loops: CDR1 GTSNPN, CDR2 SVGIG (reference sequence). The V end lost 3 bases, the J end lost 6 bases, and 6 bases lay between the germline ends. The chain's CDR3 is CAWSYANEQFF. CDR3 nucleotides: TGTGCCTGGAGCTACGCCAATGAGCAGTTCTTC.

Here the CDR3 reads CASSWTGRHEQYF. CDR3 DNA: TGTGCCAGCAGTTGGACAGGGCGCCACGAGCAGTACTTC. V is TRBV6-5 and J is TRBJ2-7, with 8 nucleotides matching TRBD1. This CDR3 comprises 13 residues. V lost 4 bases to trimming and J lost 5 bases; unmatched junction nucleotides: 4. Germline values: CDR1 MNHEY, CDR2 SVGAGI.

This clone was detected once. V usage is TRBV5-1 and J usage is TRBJ1-1; D remains unclear. Germline loops: CDR1 SGHRS, CDR2 YFSETQ. CDR3 length equals 14 residues. Trimming took 3 bases from V and 0 from J, leaving 9 bases between them. The CDR3 sequence is CASSSDWMNTEAFF. In nucleotides, the CDR3 is TGCGCCAGCAGCTCCGACTGGATGAACACTGAAGCTTTCTTT.

This chain joins TRBV9 and TRBJ1-1; D gene uncertain. There are 13 residues in the CDR3. Germline CDR1 reads SGDLS; CDR2 reads YYNGEE. Trimming took 0 bases from V and 6 from J, leaving 9 bases between them. The CDR3 protein is CASSVGVRSEAFF. The CDR3 DNA is TGTGCCAGCAGCGTAGGTGTGAGGTCTGAAGCTTTCTTT.

As for this clone: The same CDR3 arises from other DNA sequences in this sample as well. This chain uses TRBV6-5 with TRBJ2-7; weak D call: TRBD1 (6 bases). Germline lookup yields CDR1 MNHEY and CDR2 SVGAGI. Trimming took off 4 bases at V and 3 bases at J, with 7 bases between the two ends. This CDR3 comprises 12 residues. Here the CDR3 reads CASSSGHYEQYF. The CDR3 DNA sequence: TGTGCCAGCAGTTCGGGACACTACGAGCAGTACTTC.

The chain employs TRBV27 and TRBJ2-2; perhaps TRBD2 as D (6 bases). Trimming took off 4 bases at V and 2 bases at J, with 11 bases between the two ends. Germline lookup yields CDR1 MNHEY and CDR2 SMNVEV (reference sequence). CDR3 length equals 15 residues. CDR3 region: CASSYGSQNTGELFF. In DNA, the CDR3 is TGTGCCAGCAGTTACGGGAGCCAAAACACCGGGGAGCTGTTTTTT.

This clone was observed a single time. This chain joins TRBV6-5 and TRBJ1-1, with a weak D call TRBD1 (6 bases). The CDR3 is made up of 13 amino acids. Between the trimmed V and J ends, which lost 8 bases and 1 base, there was a span of 11 bases. Germline CDR1 MNHEY, CDR2 SVGAGI. For the CDR3, the DNA is TGTGCCAGCTCCCTGGGACAGAACACTGAAGCTTTCTTT. As protein: CASSLGQNTEAFF.

The chain couples TRBV7-3 to TRBJ2-1, with 7 bases lining up with TRBD1. The CDR3 is 16 amino acids. The trim removed 5 bases at V and 0 bases at J, leaving 7 bases unmatched. Germline values: CDR1 SGHTA, CDR2 FQGTGA. This chain's CDR3 is CASSRDRASSYNEQFF. In nucleotides, the CDR3 is TGTGCCAGCAGCCGCGACAGGGCGAGCTCCTACAATGAGCAGTTCTTC.

The gene calls are TRBV11-2 and TRBJ1-1; no clear D. Germline V gene lookup returns CDR1 SGHAT and CDR2 FQNNGV. This CDR3 is built from 14 residues. Trimming cost V 1 base and J 8 bases, with 14 bases left between them. For the CDR3, the DNA is TGTGCCAGCAGCTTAGTTCCGGCGGGAGGAGAAGCTTTCTTT. Its translation is CASSLVPAGGEAFF.

The chain employs TRBV9 and TRBJ2-1; 11 positions match TRBD2. This CDR3 contains 16 residues. Losses at the gene ends were 3 bases for V and 0 bases for J; bases not matched to a gene: 2. Germline loops: CDR1 SGDLS, CDR2 YYNGEE. This chain's CDR3 is CASSGLAGGSYNEQFF. The CDR3 DNA is TGTGCCAGCAGCGGCCTAGCGGGGGGCTCCTACAATGAGCAGTTCTTC.

This rearrangement joins TRBV6-2 or TRBV6-3 to TRBJ1-6; 7 bases fit TRBD1. This CDR3 is 20 amino acids long. The V gene's germline CDR1 is MNHEY and CDR2 SVGEGT. Trimming at V came to 2 bases and at J to 0 bases, leaving 13 bases not matched to a gene. For the CDR3, the DNA is TGTGCCAGCAGTTACGCCGTCGCACAGGGGCGAAGCTCCTATAATTCACCCCTCCACTTT. This gives the protein CASSYAVAQGRSSYNSPLHF.

As concerns this clone: At one end, the junction sequence differs from germline, possibly due to a read error. The rearrangement links TRBV7-7 to TRBJ2-2; 13 bases fit TRBD2. CDR1 is SSHAT, CDR2 FNYEAQ, per germline (reference sequence). There are 15 residues in the CDR3. The CDR3: CASSPTSGGGGELFF. CDR3 nucleotide sequence: TGTGCTAGCAGCCCCACTAGCGGGGGGGGCGGGGAGCTGTTTTTT.

V is TRBV11-3 and J is TRBJ2-7; TRBD2 matches 11 bases. The germline gives CDR1 SGHNT, CDR2 YENEEA. With 2 bases clipped from V and 5 bases from J, the junction kept 5 bases outside the gene matches. This CDR3 has 15 residues. The CDR3 reads CASSLSTSGSHEQYF. As DNA, the CDR3 is TGTGCCAGCAGCTTAAGTACTAGCGGGAGCCACGAGCAGTACTTC. Combining the CDR3 with reference TRBV11-3 and TRBJ2-7 gives the whole variable domain EAGVVQSPRYKIIEKKQPVAFWCNPISGHNTLYWYLQNLGQGPELLIRYENEEAVDDSQLPKDRFSAERLKGVDSTLKIQPAELGDSAVYLCASSLSTSGSHEQYFGPGTRLTVT.

The CDR3 sequence: CASGLGQGSYGYTF. Here the CDR3 DNA reads TGTGCTAGTGGTTTGGGACAGGGATCGTATGGCTACACCTTC. This chain links TRBV12-5 with TRBJ1-2; 7 bases map to TRBD1. The ends lost 1 base at V and 5 bases at J; junction bases unmatched: 4. This CDR3 is 14 amino acids long. The germline V gene encodes CDR1 LGHNT and CDR2 FRNRAP.

The CDR3 region is CASSYAQPRLREGYTF. Here the CDR3 DNA reads TGTGCCAGCAGTTACGCTCAGCCTCGTTTGAGGGAAGGCTACACCTTC. V usage is TRBV6-5 and J usage is TRBJ1-2; D gene ambiguous. Germline-derived CDR1 and CDR2 are MNHEY and SVGAGI. The CDR3 is 16 amino acids. Trimming removed 2 bases from V and 8 bases from J, with 21 bases in between.

The chain combines TRBV15 with TRBJ1-1, with 8 bases that match TRBD1. In germline, CDR1 is LNHNV, CDR2 YYDKDF (reference sequence). This CDR3 has 15 residues. Germline trimming cut 1 base from V and 7 bases from J; bases unmatched to any gene: 8. CDR3 in amino acids: CATSRVPTGVNEAFF. In DNA form, the CDR3 reads TGTGCCACCAGCAGAGTACCGACAGGGGTTAATGAAGCTTTCTTT.

J is TRBJ1-3 and V is TRBV7-2; 7 bases match TRBD1. CDR3 length: 17 amino acids. Germline V gene lookup returns CDR1 SGHTA and CDR2 FQGNSA. V lost 3 bases and J lost 0; bases outside the gene matches: 8. In DNA form, the CDR3 reads TGTGCCAGCAGCTTGGGACAGACCCCTCGCTCTGGAAACACCATATATTTT. It is translated as CASSLGQTPRSGNTIYF. The full variable domain, rest sourced from reference TRBV7-2 and TRBJ1-3, is GAGVSQSPSNKVTEKGKDVELRCDPISGHTALYWYRQSLGQGLEFLIYFQGNSAPDKSGLPSDRFSAERTGGSVSTLTIQRTQQEDSAVYLCASSLGQTPRSGNTIYFGEGSWLTVV.

This clone was detected only once. V is TRBV29-1 and J is TRBJ1-1, with D perhaps matching TRBD1 (6 bases). CDR1 is SQVTM and CDR2 is ANQGSEA in the germline V gene. V gave up 0 bases and J gave up 3 bases, with 17 bases separating them. This CDR3 contains 16 residues. The CDR3 loop reads CSVEDGGLVGDTEAFF. In nucleotides, the CDR3 is TGCAGCGTTGAAGATGGGGGCCTGGTGGGGGACACTGAAGCTTTCTTT.